This T cell receptor (beta chain) was documented in a study of read filtering for tumor transcriptome and immune sequencing (dated by TCRdb to the early 2020s). Describing the broader study: The cohort was composed of some 16 male and some 13 female patients, with a mean age of about 68 years and an age range of about 40 to 90. Whole-transcriptome libraries were prepared with the TruSeq RNA Access Library Prep Kit after DNase treatment. One main goal was a read-filtering strategy for immune repertoire data, in particular deciding whether clonotypes backed by only one read should be removed. TCR repertoires obtained by targeted immune repertoire sequencing and by bulk whole-transcriptome sequencing performed on the same bone marrow samples were compared. Per sample, about 4.05 to 10.27 million TCR-region mapped reads were obtained with IR-seq, compared with only about 85 to 1273 with RNA-seq. Under revised international staging, roughly eight patients fell into R-ISS I, more than 15 into R-ISS II and about 7 into R-ISS III. What the work shows at the level of the full study, not this receptor alone: In IR-seq, single-read clonotypes were roughly four fifths of clonotypes but around 3.2% of total reads; in RNA-seq they were 60% to 75% of clonotypes and around 40% of reads. Compared with RNA-seq, IR-seq captured clonotypes at much greater depth and more reliably, and a smaller IR-seq throughput was enough to identify most of the shared clonotypes. The sorted CD138-negative fraction was a mixed bone marrow immune population, not purified T cells. The correlation between IR-seq and RNA-seq shared clonotype proportions was increased by removal of single-read clonotypes.

Bone marrow was sampled from every patient at the time of active disease. Isolation of bone marrow mononuclear cells was performed by Ficoll-Hypaque density gradient centrifugation. CD138-negative cells were obtained by negative selection after labeling with CD138 magnetic microbeads on a MACS separator, removing myeloma plasma cells. Flow cytometry on an Attune NxT with CD138 antibodies was used to check the purity of the isolated cells. Total RNA was extracted using TRIzol reagent and was quantified on a NanoDrop spectrophotometer. For each patient, the CD138-negative bone marrow sample underwent paired RNA-seq and IR-seq. After removal of 10 bases from V and 5 bases from J, the junction retains 3 bases not matched to a gene. Via the germline V gene (reference sequence), CDR1 is SEHNR and CDR2 FQNEAQ. Inclusive of the bounding cysteine and phenylalanine, the CDR3 is 12 residues long. Of all the DNA, just the CDR3 is kept, 36 bases in frame from base 1.

Starting from roughly 0.4 ug RNA, TCR libraries were constructed with the Immunoverse kit using molecular barcoded adaptors that cover the alpha/delta and beta/gamma chains. TCR library preparation used the same RNA that was used for transcriptome sequencing. An Illumina HiSeq 4000 with 2 x 150 cycles was used to sequence the TCR libraries. The authors' analysis ran thus. TCR reads were aligned to human V, D, J and C references and assembled into CDR3 clonotypes with MiXCR, including quality filtering and error correction. The tcR package in R was used for analysis of clonotype counts and gene usage diversity. Raw mapping reads were checked after the RNA-seq reads had been mapped by STAR aligner version 2.5.3a onto the human GRCh37 genome. To test the effect of sequencing depth on detected clonotypes, IR-seq fastq files were randomly downsampled using Seqtk 1.3. TCRdb handled the public reads itself, with Q25 trimming in fastp and clone calling in MiXCR, and kept productive beta chains. Entries that share a CDR3 protein sequence are merged under the most common genes and DNA. What appears here as the V and J calls and clone size reflects TCRdb's work, not the paper's. The sample table holds roughly 68,000 distinct CDR3 sequences, of which approximately 15% were seen once. Over 40% of the sample comes from the top ten.

Many counts were recorded for this clonotype. Its antigen is unknown. Per-base quality was not reported, and no clone a single base away is much larger than it. The origin of this receptor is a donor at least 40 years old with multiple myeloma. The sample was a population of CD138-negative cells sorted from bone marrow. Reading the label with the study, this specimen's cell subset or site is: bone marrow mononuclear cells depleted of CD138+ plasma/myeloma cells by negative magnetic selection. The rearranged segments are TRBV7-9 and TRBJ2-2; TRBD1 matches 8 bases in the middle. CDR3 reads: CAIGQGTGELFF. The nucleotide sequence is given as TGTGCCATCGGACAGGGTACCGGGGAGCTGTTTTTT. Where the CDR3 stops, the reference TRBV7-9 and TRBJ2-2 genes take over; the full variable domain is DTGVSQNPRHKITKRGQNVTFRCDPISEHNRLYWYRQTLGQGPEFLTYFQNEAQLEKSRLLSDRFSAERPKGSFSTLEIQRTEQGDSAMYLCAIGQGTGELFFGEGSRLTVL.